Listed below are T cell receptor beta chains from one sample, sequenced in a study of CD8+CD57+ T cells in acquired aplastic anemia. From the reads, TCRdb called clonotypes with MiXCR, one entry per CDR3 protein. The sample yields under 250,000 distinct CDR3 sequences, 60% to 80% seen once. Sequencing was done on a sample of sorted CD4+, CD8+, or CD8+CD57+ T cells (not recorded which) from PBMCs. The receptors shown here come from a human donor with aplastic anemia. The CDR3 runs from the conserved cysteine through the conserved F or W. A D gene is named only where the DNA matches it firmly. Size is stated for part of the rows, as once, few or many counts, or as a class when the clone is expanded.

clone_size: -
j_call: TRBJ2-1
d_call: -
v_call: TRBV7-8
cdr3_aa: CASSSPSGFNEQFF
cdr3_nt: TGTGCCAGCAGCTCACCCAGTGGATTCAATGAGCAGTTCTTC

clone_size: -
j_call: TRBJ2-5
d_call: -
v_call: TRBV7-8
cdr3_aa: CASSFGGNSGETQYF
cdr3_nt: TGTGCCAGCAGCTTTGGGGGCAATTCAGGGGAGACCCAGTACTTC

clone_size: -
j_call: TRBJ1-5
d_call: -
v_call: TRBV7-2
cdr3_aa: CASSLWTVNQPQHF
cdr3_nt: TGTGCCAGCAGCCTTTGGACCGTGAATCAGCCCCAGCATTTT

clone_size: -
j_call: TRBJ2-1
d_call: -
v_call: TRBV12-3/TRBV12-4
cdr3_aa: CASSLAKVNEQFF
cdr3_nt: TGTGCCAGCAGTTTAGCTAAGGTCAATGAGCAGTTCTTC

clone_size: -
j_call: TRBJ2-3
d_call: -
v_call: TRBV7-2
cdr3_aa: CASSPRTPGDTQYF
cdr3_nt: TGTGCCAGCAGCCCCCGGACCCCCGGAGATACGCAGTATTTT

clone_size: -
j_call: TRBJ2-5
d_call: TRBD1
v_call: TRBV7-8
cdr3_aa: CASLPGAGGVETQYF
cdr3_nt: TGTGCCAGCCTACCGGGTGCAGGGGGCGTAGAGACCCAGTACTTC

clone_size: -
j_call: TRBJ2-3
d_call: -
v_call: TRBV2
cdr3_aa: CASSEALRGDTQYF
cdr3_nt: TGTGCCAGCAGTGAAGCGCTTCGGGGGGATACGCAGTATTTT

clone_size: -
j_call: TRBJ2-7
d_call: -
v_call: TRBV6-5
cdr3_aa: CASSSLPASYEQYF
cdr3_nt: TGTGCCAGCAGCTCCCTCCCAGCCTCCTACGAGCAGTACTTC

clone_size: -
j_call: TRBJ2-5
d_call: -
v_call: TRBV11-3
cdr3_aa: CASLGQEETQYF
cdr3_nt: TGTGCCAGCTTGGGGCAGGAAGAGACCCAGTACTTC

clone_size: -
j_call: TRBJ2-7
d_call: TRBD2
v_call: TRBV7-2
cdr3_aa: CASSLRLAGASGEQYF
cdr3_nt: TGTGCCAGCAGCTTACGGCTAGCGGGAGCCTCGGGCGAGCAGTACTTC

clone_size: few
j_call: TRBJ1-1
d_call: -
v_call: TRBV7-9
cdr3_aa: CASSLRGEPEAFF
cdr3_nt: TGTGCCAGCAGCCTCCGCGGGGAACCTGAAGCTTTCTTT

clone_size: -
j_call: TRBJ1-5
d_call: TRBD1
v_call: TRBV12-3/TRBV12-4
cdr3_aa: CASSVGTGGAEAQHF
cdr3_nt: TGTGCCAGCAGTGTCGGGACAGGGGGCGCGGAAGCCCAGCATTTT

clone_size: -
j_call: TRBJ2-5
d_call: TRBD2
v_call: TRBV12-3/TRBV12-4
cdr3_aa: CASSVNSGVQETQYF
cdr3_nt: TGTGCCAGCAGCGTAAACAGCGGGGTGCAGGAGACCCAGTACTTC

clone_size: -
j_call: TRBJ2-1
d_call: -
v_call: TRBV10-3
cdr3_aa: CAISDPGNTEQFF
cdr3_nt: TGTGCCATCAGTGATCCGGGAAACACGGAGCAGTTCTTC

clone_size: -
j_call: TRBJ2-3
d_call: -
v_call: TRBV29-1
cdr3_aa: CSVEELLGFTDTQYF
cdr3_nt: TGCAGCGTTGAAGAGCTACTAGGGTTCACAGATACGCAGTATTTT

clone_size: -
j_call: TRBJ1-6
d_call: TRBD1
v_call: TRBV11-2
cdr3_aa: CASSLGQGWNSPLHF
cdr3_nt: TGTGCCAGCAGCTTAGGACAGGGATGGAATTCACCCCTCCACTTT

clone_size: -
j_call: TRBJ1-1
d_call: -
v_call: TRBV7-6
cdr3_aa: CASSSALNTEAFF
cdr3_nt: TGTGCCAGCAGCTCGGCACTGAACACTGAAGCTTTCTTT

clone_size: many
j_call: TRBJ2-7
d_call: -
v_call: TRBV2
cdr3_aa: CASSVSVYEQYF
cdr3_nt: TGTGCCAGCAGTGTTTCGGTCTACGAGCAGTACTTC

clone_size: -
j_call: TRBJ1-2
d_call: -
v_call: TRBV20-1
cdr3_aa: CSARGQGYTF
cdr3_nt: TGCAGTGCTAGGGGGCAAGGCTACACCTTC

clone_size: -
j_call: TRBJ1-1
d_call: -
v_call: TRBV10-2
cdr3_aa: CASKLGGNEAFF
cdr3_nt: TGCGCCAGTAAACTTGGGGGGAATGAAGCTTTCTTT

clone_size: -
j_call: TRBJ2-1
d_call: TRBD1
v_call: TRBV15
cdr3_aa: CATSSSRSGQGIPNEQFF
cdr3_nt: TGTGCCACCAGCAGCTCCAGGTCGGGACAGGGGATTCCCAATGAGCAGTTCTTC

clone_size: -
j_call: TRBJ2-3
d_call: -
v_call: TRBV10-3
cdr3_aa: CASSVRVTDTQYF
cdr3_nt: TGTGCCAGCTCGGTCAGGGTCACAGATACGCAGTATTTT

clone_size: -
j_call: TRBJ2-1
d_call: TRBD2
v_call: TRBV10-3
cdr3_aa: CAIALAGGPNEQFF
cdr3_nt: TGTGCCATCGCGCTAGCGGGAGGGCCCAATGAGCAGTTCTTC

clone_size: -
j_call: TRBJ2-5
d_call: -
v_call: TRBV7-2
cdr3_aa: CASSSGATQETQYF
cdr3_nt: TGTGCCAGCAGCTCTGGAGCAACACAAGAGACCCAGTACTTC

clone_size: few
j_call: TRBJ1-3
d_call: TRBD1
v_call: TRBV2
cdr3_aa: CAIYTGGSGNTIYF
cdr3_nt: TGTGCCATTTACACAGGGGGCTCTGGAAACACCATATATTTT

clone_size: -
j_call: TRBJ2-2
d_call: -
v_call: TRBV24-1
cdr3_aa: CATSGGGSTGELFF
cdr3_nt: TGTGCCACCAGTGGAGGGGGTAGCACCGGGGAGCTGTTTTTT

clone_size: -
j_call: TRBJ2-5
d_call: TRBD2
v_call: TRBV6-4
cdr3_aa: CASSETSGGAGETQYF
cdr3_nt: TGTGCCAGCAGTGAGACTAGCGGGGGGGCCGGGGAGACCCAGTACTTC

clone_size: -
j_call: TRBJ2-5
d_call: TRBD1
v_call: TRBV9
cdr3_aa: CASSQRQGKETQYF
cdr3_nt: TGTGCCAGCAGCCAACGACAGGGTAAGGAGACCCAGTACTTC

clone_size: -
j_call: TRBJ2-7
d_call: -
v_call: TRBV29-1
cdr3_aa: CSVIVAGWYEQYF
cdr3_nt: TGCAGCGTGATAGTTGCGGGGTGGTACGAGCAGTACTTC

clone_size: once
j_call: TRBJ2-1
d_call: TRBD2
v_call: TRBV20-1
cdr3_aa: CSEAGGPGNEQFF
cdr3_nt: TGCAGTGAAGCGGGAGGGCCCGGGAATGAGCAGTTCTTC

clone_size: many
j_call: TRBJ2-1
d_call: TRBD1
v_call: TRBV6-5
cdr3_aa: CASSQGTDYNEQFF
cdr3_nt: TGTGCCAGCAGCCAAGGGACAGACTACAATGAGCAGTTCTTC

clone_size: few
j_call: TRBJ1-5
d_call: TRBD1
v_call: TRBV19
cdr3_aa: CASSSRTGDSNQPQHF
cdr3_nt: TGTGCCAGTAGTTCCCGGACAGGCGATAGCAATCAGCCCCAGCATTTT

clone_size: few
j_call: TRBJ2-1
d_call: -
v_call: TRBV20-1
cdr3_aa: CSARGLSGTYNEQFF
cdr3_nt: TGCAGTGCTAGAGGGCTCAGCGGCACTTACAATGAGCAGTTCTTC

clone_size: -
j_call: TRBJ2-1
d_call: -
v_call: TRBV25-1
cdr3_aa: CASSIYLCSVEHHSYNEQFF
cdr3_nt: -

clone_size: -
j_call: TRBJ1-2
d_call: -
v_call: TRBV19
cdr3_aa: CASSIEGSRRYTF
cdr3_nt: TGTGCCAGTAGTATAGAGGGGTCAAGGAGGTACACCTTC